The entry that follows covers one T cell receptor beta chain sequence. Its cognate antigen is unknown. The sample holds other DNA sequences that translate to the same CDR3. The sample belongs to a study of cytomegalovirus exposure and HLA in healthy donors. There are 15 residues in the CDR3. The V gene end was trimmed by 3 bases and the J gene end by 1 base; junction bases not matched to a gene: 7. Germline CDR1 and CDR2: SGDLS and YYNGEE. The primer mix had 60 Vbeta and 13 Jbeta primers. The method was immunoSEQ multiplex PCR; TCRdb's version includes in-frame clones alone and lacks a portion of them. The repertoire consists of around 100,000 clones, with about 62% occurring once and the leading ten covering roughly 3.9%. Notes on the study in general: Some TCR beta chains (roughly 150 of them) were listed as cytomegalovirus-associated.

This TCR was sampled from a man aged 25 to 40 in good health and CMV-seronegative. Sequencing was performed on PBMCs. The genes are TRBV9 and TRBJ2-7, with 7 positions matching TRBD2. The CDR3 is CASSATGGTSYEQYF. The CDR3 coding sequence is TGTGCCAGCAGCGCTACGGGAGGAACTTCCTACGAGCAGTACTTC.